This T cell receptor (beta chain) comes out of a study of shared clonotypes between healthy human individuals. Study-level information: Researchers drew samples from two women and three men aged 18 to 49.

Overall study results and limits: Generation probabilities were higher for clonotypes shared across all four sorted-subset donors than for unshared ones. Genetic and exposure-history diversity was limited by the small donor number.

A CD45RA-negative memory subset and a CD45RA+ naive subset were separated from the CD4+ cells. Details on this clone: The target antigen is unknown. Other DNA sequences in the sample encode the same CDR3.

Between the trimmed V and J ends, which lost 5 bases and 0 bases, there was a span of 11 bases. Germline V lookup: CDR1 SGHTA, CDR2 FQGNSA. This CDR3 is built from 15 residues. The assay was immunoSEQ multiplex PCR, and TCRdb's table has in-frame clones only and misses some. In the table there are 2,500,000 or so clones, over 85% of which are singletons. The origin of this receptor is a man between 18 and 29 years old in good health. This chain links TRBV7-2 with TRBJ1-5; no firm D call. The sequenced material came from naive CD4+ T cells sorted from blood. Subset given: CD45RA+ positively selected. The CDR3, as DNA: TGTGCCAGCAGCCTCGGCAGCTATAGCAATCAGCCCCAGCATTTT. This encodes CASSLGSYSNQPQHF.